This TCR beta chain originates from a study of radiotherapy plus CTLA-4 blockade in lung cancer. On the study more broadly: There were objective responses in approximately 20% of patients, and 31% had disease control.

Study results and caveats: After treatment with radiotherapy plus ipilimumab, TCR clones that came from the tumor expanded in blood. Reported findings show early blood T cell clone dynamics, with interferon-beta, best predicted response.

As to this clone: Its antigen is undetermined.

Those with chemo-refractory metastatic non-small-cell lung cancer were treated with focal radiation combined with CTLA-4 blockade using ipilimumab. The germline V and J ends were trimmed by 7 bases and 4 bases, with 17 bases remaining between them. CDR1 MNHNY and CDR2 SVGAGI come from the germline V gene (reference sequence). The CDR3 is made up of 14 amino acids. The repertoire was sequenced with immunoSEQ multiplex PCR; TCRdb's copy has only in-frame clones and lacks some. The sample shows around 100,000 clones, 60% to 75% of them seen only once. The chain employs TRBV6-6 and TRBJ2-7; possibly TRBD1 for D (6 bases). The receptor was derived from a human donor with non-small cell lung cancer who had a partial response to radiotherapy plus ipilimumab. Some clones in this sample may be carry-over from other donors' samples. The sequencing used peripheral blood, collected from a patient treated with radiotherapy plus ipilimumab. The CDR3 DNA is TGTGCCAGCATCGACGGGACACCACCATACGAGCAGTACTTC. Residues: CASIDGTPPYEQYF.